The 18 T cell receptor beta chains below were found in one sample sequenced in a study of blood T cell repertoires in COVID-19. The table came from immunoSEQ multiplex PCR; TCRdb's copy has only in-frame clones and leaves some out. The sample yields around 100,000 clones, 85% seen once. The sequencing input was peripheral blood. These receptors were taken from a woman aged 70 to 79 with active or convalescent COVID-19.

The V call is TRBV6-2 or TRBV6-3, the J call TRBJ1-4; the match to TRBD1 covers 12 bases. V lost 5 bases, J lost 7 bases, and 8 bases stayed unmatched. CDR1 is MNHEY and CDR2 is SVGEGT in the germline V gene. The CDR3 length is 16 residues. The DNA of the CDR3 is TGTGCCAGCAGTCCGATCCGGGACAGGGGGCGTGAAAAACTGTTTTTT. It codes for CASSPIRDRGREKLFF.

The V and J genes are TRBV30 and TRBJ2-3, with TRBD2 identical over 8 bases. The junction had 8 bases not matched to a gene; V was cut back by 4 bases and J by 2 bases. The CDR3 spans 15 residues. Germline V CDR1 and CDR2: GTSNPN, SVGIG (reference sequence). CDR3 bases: TGTGCCTGGACCCAACTAGCGGCGGTCACAGATACGCAGTATTTT. It translates to CAWTQLAAVTDTQYF.

The J gene is TRBJ1-5, the V gene TRBV11-2; 9 bases line up with TRBD1. This CDR3 is 13 amino acids long. The V gene's germline CDR1 is SGHAT and CDR2 FQNNGV. Unmatched junction bases numbered 2, after V lost 8 bases and J lost 3 bases. The CDR3 here is CASGTGPNQPQHF. In DNA form, the CDR3 reads TGTGCCAGCGGGACAGGGCCCAATCAGCCCCAGCATTTT.

The J gene is TRBJ2-3, the V gene TRBV7-2; D ambiguous. The CDR3 covers 12 residues. Per germline, CDR1 SGHTA and CDR2 FQGNSA. Deletions cut 3 bases from V and 3 bases from J, with 4 bases between. CDR3 sequence (DNA): TGTGCCAGCAGCTTTATTACAGATACGCAGTATTTT. This gives the protein CASSFITDTQYF.

The chain has TRBV5-4 and TRBJ1-4; no clear D gene. Per germline, CDR1 SGHNT and CDR2 YYREEE (reference sequence). The germline V and J ends were trimmed by 0 bases and 8 bases, with 14 bases remaining between them. This CDR3 region has 15 residues. As DNA, the CDR3 is TGTGCCAGCAGCTTGGGACGGGGAGGAGGGGAAAAACTGTTTTTT. It specifies CASSLGRGGGEKLFF.

The rearrangement links TRBV9 to TRBJ1-1; tentatively, D is TRBD1 (6 bases). Trimming shortened V by 4 bases and J by 3 bases, and 10 bases separated the two germline ends. Germline V gene data show CDR1 as SGDLS and CDR2 as YYNGEE. The CDR3 is 13 residues long. CDR3 loop: CASSFRQDTEAFF. The CDR3 DNA is TGTGCCAGCAGCTTCCGACAGGACACTGAAGCTTTCTTT.

The chain uses TRBV24-1 and TRBJ1-5; weak D call: TRBD1 (6 bases). Between the trimmed V and J ends, which lost 7 bases and 0 bases, there was a span of 12 bases. This CDR3 has 15 amino acids. Germline-derived CDR1 and CDR2 are KGHDR and SFDVKD. The CDR3 loop is CATSPRGFSNQPQHF. The CDR3 DNA reads TGTGCCACCAGCCCCAGGGGATTTAGCAATCAGCCCCAGCATTTT.

The CDR3 DNA follows: TGCGCCAGCAGCCTACAGGGTACTGAAGCTTTCTTT. Translated, it gives CASSLQGTEAFF. This sequence joins TRBV5-1 and TRBJ1-1, with D tentatively TRBD1 (6 bases). Per germline, CDR1 SGHRS and CDR2 YFSETQ. The ends were cut back, 4 bases at V and 5 bases at J, with 9 bases in the middle. This CDR3 comprises 12 residues.

The rearrangement links TRBV5-6 to TRBJ1-1; maybe TRBD1 (5 bases). Trimming removed 0 bases at V and 1 base at J, with 10 bases between. This CDR3 is built from 15 residues. CDR1 SGHDT and CDR2 YYEEEE come from the germline V gene. CDR3 amino acids: CASSLDTGKNTEAFF. The CDR3 DNA is TGTGCCAGCAGCTTGGATACAGGAAAGAACACTGAAGCTTTCTTT.

This clone occurred a few times. This sequence joins TRBV4-3 and TRBJ1-6; 8 positions agree with TRBD1. The CDR3 spans 14 residues. J gave up 7 bases and V 1 base, and 0 bases lay outside the gene matches. CDR1 is LGHNA and CDR2 is YSLEER in the germline V gene. The chain's CDR3 is CASSQGTGNSPLHF. The CDR3 coding sequence is TGCGCCAGCAGCCAAGGGACAGGGAATTCACCCCTCCACTTT.

J is TRBJ1-1 and V is TRBV30; TRBD1 agrees at 10 bases. V lost 3 bases, J lost 5 bases, and 3 bases stayed unmatched. CDR1 and CDR2 from the germline V gene are GTSNPN and SVGIG (reference sequence). The CDR3 is 13 residues long. Here the CDR3 reads CAWSDRGLTEAFF. CDR3 nucleotide sequence: TGTGCCTGGAGCGACAGGGGGCTGACTGAAGCTTTCTTT.

This rearrangement joins TRBV28 to TRBJ2-7; 11 bases fit TRBD2. With 5 bases clipped from V and 4 bases from J, the junction kept 4 bases outside the gene matches. CDR1 and CDR2 from the germline V gene are MDHEN and SYDVKM. The CDR3 has 14 amino acids. The CDR3 protein is CASSLGLAEYEQYF. The CDR3 DNA is TGTGCCAGCAGTCTGGGACTAGCGGAATACGAGCAGTACTTC.

The chain employs TRBV10-3 and TRBJ1-5; TRBD1 aligns across 9 bases. From germline, CDR1 is ENHRY and CDR2 SYGVKD. The CDR3 sequence is 13 residues long. V shed 6 bases, J shed 4 bases, and the junction held 1 base outside the gene matches. The CDR3 loop is CAIRGQGNQPQHF. The CDR3 region has the DNA TGTGCCATCAGAGGACAGGGGAATCAGCCCCAGCATTTT.

The genes are TRBV9 and TRBJ2-1; D not certain. The CDR3 has 15 residues. The V gene's germline CDR1 is SGDLS and CDR2 YYNGEE. With 2 bases removed from V and 2 bases from J, the gap between germline ends came to 11 bases. The CDR3 nucleotides are TGTGCCAGCAGCGTCAGTACATCCACCTACAATGAGCAGTTCTTC. Protein product: CASSVSTSTYNEQFF. Full variable domain (outside the CDR3, taken from reference TRBV9 and TRBJ2-1): DSGVTQTPKHLITATGQRVTLRCSPRSGDLSVYWYQQSLDQGLQFLIQYYNGEERAKGNILERFSAQQFPDLHSELNLSSLELGDSALYFCASSVSTSTYNEQFFGPGTRLTVL.

This clone was seen once. The rearrangement links TRBV30 to TRBJ1-4; D is uncertain. Per germline, CDR1 GTSNPN and CDR2 SVGIG (reference sequence). The CDR3 extends over 14 amino acids. Deletions cut 4 bases from V and 0 bases from J, with 9 bases between. This CDR3 is CAWTRVATNEKLFF. In nucleotides, the CDR3 is TGTGCCTGGACCCGAGTGGCAACTAATGAAAAACTGTTTTTT.

CDR3 bases: TGTGCCAGCAGCCAAGAGGGACAGGGCATATACGAGCAGTACTTC. The encoded protein is CASSQEGQGIYEQYF. V gene TRBV3-1 (or the pseudogene TRBV3-2) combines with J gene TRBJ2-7; 9 bases match TRBD1. J was trimmed by 4 bases and V by 0 bases; bases with no gene match: 4. From germline, CDR1 is LGHDT and CDR2 YNNKEL (reference sequence). The CDR3 runs 15 residues.

This chain joins TRBV24-1 and TRBJ1-3, with 12 positions matching TRBD1. This CDR3 has 17 amino acids. The germline CDR1 and CDR2 sequences are KGHDR and SFDVKD. The V segment lost 5 bases and the J segment 4 bases; nucleotides outside the gene matches: 8. The DNA for the CDR3 is TGTGCCACCAGTGGCCCGGGACAGGGGGCTAAGGGAAACACCATATATTTT. Its translation: CATSGPGQGAKGNTIYF.

The chain has TRBV5-1 and TRBJ1-6; a possible D gene is TRBD1 (5 bases). The CDR3 is 15 residues long. V dropped 5 bases and J dropped 14 bases, with 23 bases sitting between them. The V gene's germline CDR1 is SGHRS and CDR2 YFSETQ. CDR3 region: CASSISDSPTGTLHF. The CDR3 DNA sequence: TGCGCCAGCAGTATCAGCGACAGCCCAACTGGCACCCTCCACTTT.